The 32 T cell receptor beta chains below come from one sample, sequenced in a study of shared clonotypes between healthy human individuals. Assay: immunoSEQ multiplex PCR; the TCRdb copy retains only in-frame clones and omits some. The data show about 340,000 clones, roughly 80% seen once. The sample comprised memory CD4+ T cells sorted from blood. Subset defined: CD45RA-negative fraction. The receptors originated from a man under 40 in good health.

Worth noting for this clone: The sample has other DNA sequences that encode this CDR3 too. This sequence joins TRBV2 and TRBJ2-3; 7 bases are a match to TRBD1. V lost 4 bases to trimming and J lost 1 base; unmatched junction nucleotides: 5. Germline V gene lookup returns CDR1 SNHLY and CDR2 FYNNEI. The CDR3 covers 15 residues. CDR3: CASSGQGVGTDTQYF. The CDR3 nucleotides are TGTGCCAGCAGTGGGCAGGGGGTGGGCACAGATACGCAGTATTTT.

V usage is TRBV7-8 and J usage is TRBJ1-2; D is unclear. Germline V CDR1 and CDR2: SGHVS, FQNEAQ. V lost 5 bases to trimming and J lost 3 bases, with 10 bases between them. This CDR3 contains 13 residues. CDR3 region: CASSAQTYYGYTF. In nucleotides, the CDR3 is TGTGCCAGCAGCGCGCAAACGTACTATGGCTACACCTTC.

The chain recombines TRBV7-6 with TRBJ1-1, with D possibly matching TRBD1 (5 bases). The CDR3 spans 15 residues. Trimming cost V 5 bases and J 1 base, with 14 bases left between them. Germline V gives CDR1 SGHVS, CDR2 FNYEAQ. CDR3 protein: CASSPGGGPNTEAFF. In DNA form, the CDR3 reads TGTGCCAGCAGCCCCGGGGGGGGACCGAACACTGAAGCTTTCTTT.

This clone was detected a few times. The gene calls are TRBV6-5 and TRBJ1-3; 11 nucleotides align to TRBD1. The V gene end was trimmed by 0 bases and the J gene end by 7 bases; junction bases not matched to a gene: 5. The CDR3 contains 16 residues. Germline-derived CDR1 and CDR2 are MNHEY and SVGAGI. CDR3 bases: TGTGCCAGCAGTTACTCGGCCGGGACAGGGGGGAACACCATATATTTT. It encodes CASSYSAGTGGNTIYF.

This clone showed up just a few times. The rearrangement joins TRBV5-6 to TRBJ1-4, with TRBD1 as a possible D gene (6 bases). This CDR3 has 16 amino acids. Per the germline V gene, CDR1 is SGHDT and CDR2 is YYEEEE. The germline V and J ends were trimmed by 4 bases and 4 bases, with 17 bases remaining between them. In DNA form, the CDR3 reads TGTGCCAGCAGCGTACAGGGCGTTCTACATAATGAAAAACTGTTTTTT. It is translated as CASSVQGVLHNEKLFF. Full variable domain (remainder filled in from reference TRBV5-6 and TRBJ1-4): DAGVTQSPTHLIKTRGQQVTLRCSPKSGHDTVSWYQQALGQGPQFIFQYYEEEERQRGNFPDRFSGHQFPNYSSELNVNALLLGDSALYLCASSVQGVLHNEKLFFGSGTQLSVL.

The CDR3 loop reads CASSPTSGSWDTQYF. The CDR3, as DNA: TGTGCCAGCAGCCCGACTAGCGGGAGTTGGGATACGCAGTATTTT. This chain uses TRBV7-3 with TRBJ2-3, with 12 bases that match TRBD2. The CDR3 length is 15 residues. Germline assignment: CDR1 SGHTA and CDR2 FQGTGA. With V trimmed by 5 bases and J by 6 bases, 6 bases remained unmatched.

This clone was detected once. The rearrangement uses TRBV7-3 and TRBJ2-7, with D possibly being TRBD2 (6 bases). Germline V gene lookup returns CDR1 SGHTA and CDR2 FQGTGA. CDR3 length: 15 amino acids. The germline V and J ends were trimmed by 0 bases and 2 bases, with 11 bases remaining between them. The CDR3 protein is CASSLTGGKAYEQYF. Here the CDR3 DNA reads TGTGCCAGCAGCTTAACGGGCGGGAAGGCCTACGAGCAGTACTTC.

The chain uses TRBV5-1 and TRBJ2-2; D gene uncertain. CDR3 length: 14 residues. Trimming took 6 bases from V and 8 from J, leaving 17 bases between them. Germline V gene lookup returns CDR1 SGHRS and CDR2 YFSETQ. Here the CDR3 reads CASMESAPLGELFF. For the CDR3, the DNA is TGCGCCAGCATGGAATCCGCTCCCCTAGGGGAGCTGTTTTTT.

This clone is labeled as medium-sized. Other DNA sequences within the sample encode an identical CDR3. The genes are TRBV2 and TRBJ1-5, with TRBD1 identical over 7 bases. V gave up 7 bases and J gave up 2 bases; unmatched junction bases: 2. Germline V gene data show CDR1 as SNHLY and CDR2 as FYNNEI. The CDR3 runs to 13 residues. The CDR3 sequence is CASTGTGNQPQHF. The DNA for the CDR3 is TGTGCCAGCACCGGGACAGGCAATCAGCCCCAGCATTTT.

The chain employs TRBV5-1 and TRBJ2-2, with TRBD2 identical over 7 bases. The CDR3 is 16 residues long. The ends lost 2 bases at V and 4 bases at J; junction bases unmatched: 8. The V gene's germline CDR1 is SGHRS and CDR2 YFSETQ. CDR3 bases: TGCGCCAGCAGCTTATCGGGGGGTATTAGCACCGGGGAGCTGTTTTTT. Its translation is CASSLSGGISTGELFF.

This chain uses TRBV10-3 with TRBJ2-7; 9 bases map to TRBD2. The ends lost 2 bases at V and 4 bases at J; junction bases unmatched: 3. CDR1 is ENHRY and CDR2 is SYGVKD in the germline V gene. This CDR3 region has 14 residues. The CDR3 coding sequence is TGTGCCATCAGTGAGGCAGCGGGAGGTTACGAGCAGTACTTC. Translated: CAISEAAGGYEQYF.

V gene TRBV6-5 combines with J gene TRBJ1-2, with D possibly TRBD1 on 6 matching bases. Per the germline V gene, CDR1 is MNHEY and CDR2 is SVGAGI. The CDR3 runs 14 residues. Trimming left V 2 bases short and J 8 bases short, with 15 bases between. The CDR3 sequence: CASSYRGAGRGYTF. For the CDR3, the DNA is TGTGCCAGCAGTTACCGGGGGGCAGGAAGGGGCTACACCTTC.

This chain's CDR3 is CAWSYAAGTQYF. DNA for the CDR3: TGTGCCTGGAGCTATGCAGCGGGGACCCAGTACTTC. V and J are TRBV30 and TRBJ2-5, with a weak D call TRBD2 (6 bases). The germline V gene encodes CDR1 GTSNPN and CDR2 SVGIG (reference sequence). Trimming removed 3 bases at V and 7 bases at J, with 12 bases between. CDR3 length equals 12 residues.

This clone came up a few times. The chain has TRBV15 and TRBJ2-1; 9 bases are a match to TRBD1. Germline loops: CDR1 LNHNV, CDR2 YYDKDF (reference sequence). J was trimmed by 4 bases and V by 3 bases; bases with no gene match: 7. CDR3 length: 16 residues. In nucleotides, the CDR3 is TGTGCCACCAGCAGGGAGACAGGGGGTATTTACAATGAGCAGTTCTTC. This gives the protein CATSRETGGIYNEQFF.

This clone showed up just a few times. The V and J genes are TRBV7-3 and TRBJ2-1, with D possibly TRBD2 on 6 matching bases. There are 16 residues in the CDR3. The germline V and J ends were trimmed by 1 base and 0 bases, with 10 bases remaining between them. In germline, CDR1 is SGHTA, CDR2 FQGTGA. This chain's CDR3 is CASSLNGGASYNEQFF. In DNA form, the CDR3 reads TGTGCCAGCAGCTTAAATGGCGGGGCCTCCTACAATGAGCAGTTCTTC.

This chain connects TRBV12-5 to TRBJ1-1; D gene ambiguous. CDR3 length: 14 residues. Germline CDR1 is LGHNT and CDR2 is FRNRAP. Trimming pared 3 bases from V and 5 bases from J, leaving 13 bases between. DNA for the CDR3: TGTGCTAGTGGTTTCGGGGATCGGGAGACTGAAGCTTTCTTT. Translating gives CASGFGDRETEAFF.

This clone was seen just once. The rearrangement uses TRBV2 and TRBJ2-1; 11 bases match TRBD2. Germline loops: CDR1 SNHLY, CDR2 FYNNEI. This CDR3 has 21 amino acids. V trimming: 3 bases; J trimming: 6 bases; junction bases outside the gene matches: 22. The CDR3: CASSERKRLAGSGRMLNEQFF. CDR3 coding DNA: TGTGCCAGCAGTGAGCGAAAGCGACTAGCGGGGAGCGGTCGTATGCTCAATGAGCAGTTCTTC.

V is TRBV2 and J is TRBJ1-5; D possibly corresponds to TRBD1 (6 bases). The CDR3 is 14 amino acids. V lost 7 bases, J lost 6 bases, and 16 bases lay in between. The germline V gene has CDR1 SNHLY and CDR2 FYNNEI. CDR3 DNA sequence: TGTGCCAGCAAGACTGGGGGGGCAGTTCAGCCCCAGCATTTT. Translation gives CASKTGGAVQPQHF.

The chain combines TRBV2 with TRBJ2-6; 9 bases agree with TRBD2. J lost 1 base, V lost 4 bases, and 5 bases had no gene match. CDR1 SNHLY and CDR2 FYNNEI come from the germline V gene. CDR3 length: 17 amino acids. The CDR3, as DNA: TGTGCCAGCAGTGGAGGGCTAGCGGGATCTGGGGCCAACGTCCTGACTTTC. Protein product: CASSGGLAGSGANVLTF.

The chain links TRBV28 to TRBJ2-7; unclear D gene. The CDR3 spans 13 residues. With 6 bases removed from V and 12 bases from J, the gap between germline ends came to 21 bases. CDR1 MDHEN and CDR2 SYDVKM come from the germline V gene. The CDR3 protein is CASRGDAVTRLYF. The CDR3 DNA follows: TGTGCCAGCAGGGGTGACGCTGTAACGAGGCTGTACTTC. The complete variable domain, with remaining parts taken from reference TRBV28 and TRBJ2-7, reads DVKVTQSSRYLVKRTGEKVFLECVQDMDHENMFWYRQDPGLGLRLIYFSYDVKMKEKGDIPEGYSVSREKKERFSLILESASTNQTSMYLCASRGDAVTRLYFGPGTRLTVT.

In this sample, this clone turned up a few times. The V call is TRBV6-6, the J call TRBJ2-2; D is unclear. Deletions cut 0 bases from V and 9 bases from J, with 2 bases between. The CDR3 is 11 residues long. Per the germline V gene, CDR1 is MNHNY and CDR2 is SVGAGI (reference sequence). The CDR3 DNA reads TGTGCCAGCAGTTACTCGAGGGAGCTGTTTTTT. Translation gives CASSYSRELFF.

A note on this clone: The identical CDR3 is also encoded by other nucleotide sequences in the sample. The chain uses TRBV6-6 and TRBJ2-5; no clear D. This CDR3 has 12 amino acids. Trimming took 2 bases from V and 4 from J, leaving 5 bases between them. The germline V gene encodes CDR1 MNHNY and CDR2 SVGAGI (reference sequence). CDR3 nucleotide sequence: TGTGCCAGCAGTTACCAAAGAGAGACCCAGTACTTC. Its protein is CASSYQRETQYF.

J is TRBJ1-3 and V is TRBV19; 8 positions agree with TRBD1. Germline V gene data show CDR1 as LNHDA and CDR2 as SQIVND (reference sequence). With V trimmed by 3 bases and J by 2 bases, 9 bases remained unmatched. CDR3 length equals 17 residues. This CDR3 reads CASSISAQQGAGNTIYF. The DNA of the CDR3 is TGTGCCAGTAGTATTTCGGCCCAACAGGGGGCTGGAAACACCATATATTTT. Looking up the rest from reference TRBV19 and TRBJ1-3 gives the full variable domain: DGGITQSPKYLFRKEGQNVTLSCEQNLNHDAMYWYRQDPGQGLRLIYYSQIVNDFQKGDIAEGYSVSREKKESFPLTVTSAQKNPTAFYLCASSISAQQGAGNTIYFGEGSWLTVV.

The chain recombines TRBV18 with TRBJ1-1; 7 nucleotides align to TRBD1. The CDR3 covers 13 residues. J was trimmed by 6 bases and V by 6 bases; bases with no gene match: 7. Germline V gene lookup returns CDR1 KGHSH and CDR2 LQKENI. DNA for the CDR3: TGTGCCAGCTCTACGACAGGGATCGCTGAAGCTTTCTTT. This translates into CASSTTGIAEAFF.

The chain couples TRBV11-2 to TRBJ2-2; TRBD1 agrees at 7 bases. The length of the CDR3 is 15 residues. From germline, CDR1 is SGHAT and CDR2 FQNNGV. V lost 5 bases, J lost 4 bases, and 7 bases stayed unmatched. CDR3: CASSVGTDPTGELFF. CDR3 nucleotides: TGTGCCAGCAGCGTAGGGACAGACCCCACCGGGGAGCTGTTTTTT.

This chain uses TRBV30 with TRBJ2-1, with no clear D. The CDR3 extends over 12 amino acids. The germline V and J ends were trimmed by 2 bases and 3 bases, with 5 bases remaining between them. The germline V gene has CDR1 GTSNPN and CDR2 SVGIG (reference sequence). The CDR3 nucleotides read TGTGCCTGGAGTCTCGTCTACAATGAGCAGTTCTTC. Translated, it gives CAWSLVYNEQFF.

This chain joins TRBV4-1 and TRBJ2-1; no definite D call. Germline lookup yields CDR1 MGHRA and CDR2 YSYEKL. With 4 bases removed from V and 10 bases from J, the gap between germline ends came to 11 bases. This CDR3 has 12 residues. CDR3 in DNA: TGCGCCAGCAGCCGGGAACTACGGGAGCAGTTCTTC. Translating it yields CASSRELREQFF.

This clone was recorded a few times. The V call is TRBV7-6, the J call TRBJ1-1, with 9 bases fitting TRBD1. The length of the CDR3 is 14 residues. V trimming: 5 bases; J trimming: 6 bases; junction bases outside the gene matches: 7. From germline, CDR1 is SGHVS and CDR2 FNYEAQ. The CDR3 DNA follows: TGTGCCAGCAGCAGGACTCGACAGGGGGCTGAAGCTTTCTTT. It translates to CASSRTRQGAEAFF.

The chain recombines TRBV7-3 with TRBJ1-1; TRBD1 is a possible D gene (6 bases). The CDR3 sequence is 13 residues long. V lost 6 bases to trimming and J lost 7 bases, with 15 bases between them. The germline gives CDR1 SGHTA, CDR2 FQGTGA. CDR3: CASSTGPWGEAFF. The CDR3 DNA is TGTGCCAGCAGTACAGGGCCTTGGGGTGAAGCTTTCTTT.

The CDR3 is CASSPERGAYEQYF. The CDR3 DNA sequence: TGTGCCAGCAGCCCGGAGCGGGGTGCCTACGAGCAGTACTTC. The chain combines TRBV28 with TRBJ2-7, with 7 bases lining up with TRBD2. Germline V gene sequence: CDR1 MDHEN, CDR2 SYDVKM. The CDR3 spans 14 residues. Unmatched junction bases numbered 7, after V lost 6 bases and J lost 2 bases. The whole variable domain, filled in from reference TRBV28 and TRBJ2-7, reads DVKVTQSSRYLVKRTGEKVFLECVQDMDHENMFWYRQDPGLGLRLIYFSYDVKMKEKGDIPEGYSVSREKKERFSLILESASTNQTSMYLCASSPERGAYEQYFGPGTRLTVT.

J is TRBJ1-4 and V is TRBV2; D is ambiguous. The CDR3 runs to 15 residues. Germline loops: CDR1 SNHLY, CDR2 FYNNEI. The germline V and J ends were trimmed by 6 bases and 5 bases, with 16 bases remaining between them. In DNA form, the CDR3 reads TGTGCCAGCAGGACCGAAAGTACATTCAATGAAAAACTGTTTTTT. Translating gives CASRTESTFNEKLFF.

The CDR3 protein is CASSLGRLTDTQYF. In DNA, the CDR3 is TGTGCCAGCAGTCTTGGGCGACTCACAGATACGCAGTATTTT. The genes are TRBV27 and TRBJ2-3; no firm D call. Germline V gene data show CDR1 as MNHEY and CDR2 as SMNVEV (reference sequence). This CDR3 comprises 14 residues. V lost 5 bases and J 2 bases, leaving 11 bases between the germline ends.